This T cell receptor beta chain was recovered during a study of blood T cell repertoires in COVID-19. The wider study: In each case, the material was cDNA or gDNA derived from T cells, B-cell-depleted T cells, or PBMCs.

Clones were read by immunoSEQ multiplex PCR, and TCRdb kept only the in-frame ones, dropping some. This sample has approximately 340,000 clones, with 65% to 85% found just once. Germline loops: CDR1 KGHSH, CDR2 LQKENI. CDR3 length: 15 residues. The junction had 3 bases not matched to a gene; V was cut back by 1 base and J by 5 bases. The specimen was peripheral blood. The V call is TRBV18, the J call TRBJ2-4; 9 nucleotides align to TRBD2. This clonotype was sampled from a man aged 25-45 years with active or convalescent COVID-19. Here the CDR3 reads CASSPLAGDQNIQYF. CDR3 in DNA: TGTGCCAGCTCACCACTAGCGGGAGACCAAAACATTCAGTACTTC.